The T cell receptor (beta chain) described here comes from a study of cytomegalovirus exposure and HLA in healthy donors. On the study more broadly: Early released data comprised some 91 million unique TCRs from HLA-typed donors. Study-wide points: Later analysis showed TCR association rates varying by HLA locus, highest for DRB1 and lowest for HLA-C.

On this clone: Its target is unknown.

60 Vbeta and 13 Jbeta primers were used in PCR. The assay was immunoSEQ multiplex PCR, and TCRdb's table has in-frame clones only and misses some. This sample has about 150,000 clones; about 80% occur once, and the top ten carry around 0.7%. The TCR comes from a male donor in good health and CMV-seronegative. Sequencing used PBMCs.

DNA of the CDR3: TGTGCCAGCAGCCCGGTCCTAAATGAAAAACTGTTTTTT. The encoded protein is CASSPVLNEKLFF. The genes are TRBV7-2 and TRBJ1-4; D gene unclear. Trimming shortened V by 5 bases and J by 5 bases, and 9 bases separated the two germline ends. CDR3 size: 13 residues. Germline CDR1 reads SGHTA; CDR2 reads FQGNSA.